A single sample is the source of the 14 T cell receptor beta chains below, sequenced in a study of technical replicates of blood from a few donors. Some clones are missing from TCRdb's copy, which holds only in-frame ones; the method was immunoSEQ multiplex PCR. The top ten clones hold under 0.3% of a sample with 75,000 to 90,000 clones, roughly 93% of them seen once. The sequenced sample was T cells isolated from PBMCs. These receptor sequences come from a human donor in good health.

The chain is built from TRBV28 and TRBJ1-3; D gene uncertain. Germline CDR1 MDHEN, CDR2 SYDVKM. Trimming shortened V by 4 bases and J by 0 bases, and 10 bases separated the two germline ends. CDR3 length equals 15 residues. The CDR3 spells CASSSTGLSGNTIYF. CDR3 in DNA: TGTGCCAGCAGTTCAACCGGTCTCTCTGGAAACACCATATATTTT.

The chain combines TRBV19 with TRBJ2-7; possible D gene TRBD1, 5 bases. The germline V gene encodes CDR1 LNHDA and CDR2 SQIVND (reference sequence). Trimming stripped 3 bases from V and 7 bases from J, with 13 bases between. The length of the CDR3 is 13 residues. This CDR3 reads CASSIYSGAEQYF. The CDR3 DNA follows: TGTGCCAGTAGTATTTATAGTGGGGCAGAGCAGTACTTC.

This chain links TRBV11-2 with TRBJ1-1; D uncertain. CDR1 is SGHAT, CDR2 FQNNGV, per germline. The ends were cut back, 2 bases at V and 6 bases at J, with 22 bases in the middle. The CDR3 has 17 amino acids. CDR3 bases: TGTGCCAGCAGCTTAATTTATTCCGAATATCCGGGAGCTGAAGCTTTCTTT. Protein product: CASSLIYSEYPGAEAFF.

The CDR3: CASSFPGQGTNTIYF. CDR3 DNA sequence: TGTGCCAGCAGCTTCCCGGGACAGGGGACGAACACCATATATTTT. The J gene is TRBJ1-3, the V gene TRBV11-3; TRBD1 matches at 10 bases. Trimming at V came to 3 bases and at J to 7 bases, leaving 6 bases not matched to a gene. Per germline, CDR1 SGHNT and CDR2 YENEEA. The CDR3 extends over 15 amino acids.

J is TRBJ2-5 and V is TRBV23-1; 10 bases are a match to TRBD1. TRBV23-1 is noted as an ORF with a role that remains uncertain. The CDR3 runs 15 residues. Trimming at V came to 0 bases and at J to 5 bases, leaving 3 bases not matched to a gene. The CDR3 nucleotides are TGCGCCAGCAGTCAATCGGGACAGGGGTGGGAGACCCAGTACTTC. Residues: CASSQSGQGWETQYF.

This chain uses TRBV27 with TRBJ1-2, with TRBD1 matching 9 bases. The germline CDR1 and CDR2 sequences are MNHEY and SMNVEV (reference sequence). This CDR3 has 16 amino acids. J lost 3 bases, V lost 0 bases, and 5 bases had no gene match. The chain's CDR3 is CASSLSGGQGDYGYTF. The CDR3 DNA reads as TGTGCCAGCAGTTTATCTGGGGGACAGGGAGACTATGGCTACACCTTC.

This rearrangement joins TRBV18 to TRBJ2-7, with D possibly being TRBD1 (6 bases). The germline CDR1 and CDR2 sequences are KGHSH and LQKENI. Trimming took off 3 bases at V and 2 bases at J, with 8 bases between the two ends. The CDR3 spans 13 residues. CDR3 in DNA: TGTGCCAGCTCACCCAGGGGACCCTACGAGCAGTACTTC. This translates into CASSPRGPYEQYF.

J is TRBJ2-1 and V is TRBV7-9; a possible D gene is TRBD2 (6 bases). Germline CDR1 reads SEHNR; CDR2 reads FQNEAQ (reference sequence). The V end lost 8 bases, the J end lost 10 bases, and 12 bases lay between the germline ends. The CDR3 spans 11 residues. For the CDR3, the DNA is TGTGCCAGCCCGGGGGTCTGCGAGCAGTTCTTC. It yields the protein CASPGVCEQFF.

In DNA form, the CDR3 reads TGTGCCAGCAGTTATAGGCCGGGGAGGGCTTATGGCTACACCTTC. Encoded protein: CASSYRPGRAYGYTF. The gene calls are TRBV6-5 and TRBJ1-2; D gene uncertain. The CDR3 is 15 amino acids. Trimming removed 3 bases from V and 5 bases from J, with 16 bases in between. Germline assignment: CDR1 MNHEY and CDR2 SVGAGI.

The V gene is TRBV7-2, the J gene TRBJ2-1, with 13 bases fitting TRBD2. CDR3 length: 14 amino acids. Germline CDR1 reads SGHTA; CDR2 reads FQGNSA. Trimming at V came to 4 bases and at J to 12 bases, leaving 6 bases not matched to a gene. The CDR3 DNA reads as TGTGCCAGCAGCTACGGGACTAGCGGGAAAGTGCAGTTCTTC. Its translation is CASSYGTSGKVQFF.

The CDR3 region has the DNA TGTGCCAGCAGCTTGGACTATCTCTCTGATACGCAGTATTTT. Protein product: CASSLDYLSDTQYF. The genes are TRBV5-4 and TRBJ2-3; no clear D. The CDR3 runs 14 residues. Germline V gene lookup returns CDR1 SGHNT and CDR2 YYREEE (reference sequence). Trimming left V 0 bases short and J 6 bases short, with 11 bases between.

This clone is a singleton in its sample. J is TRBJ2-5 and V is TRBV2; TRBD1 is a possible D gene (6 bases). This CDR3 has 13 amino acids. Germline loops: CDR1 SNHLY, CDR2 FYNNEI. The germline V and J ends were trimmed by 5 bases and 0 bases, with 7 bases remaining between them. The CDR3 region is CASSTGYQETQYF. CDR3 nucleotides: TGTGCCAGCAGTACAGGGTACCAAGAGACCCAGTACTTC.

This rearrangement joins TRBV11-3 to TRBJ2-1, with TRBD1 matching over 7 bases. Trimming removed 4 bases from V and 4 bases from J; junction bases left unmatched: 16. Per the germline V gene, CDR1 is SGHNT and CDR2 is YENEEA. This CDR3 contains 18 residues. CDR3 DNA sequence: TGTGCCAGCAGCTCCCCCTTAACAAGGGGGCCGAATTACAATGAGCAGTTCTTC. Protein product: CASSSPLTRGPNYNEQFF.

The chain has TRBV9 and TRBJ2-3, with TRBD1 identical over 8 bases. Germline V gives CDR1 SGDLS, CDR2 YYNGEE. V gave up 0 bases and J gave up 4 bases; unmatched junction bases: 7. The CDR3 is 16 residues long. CDR3 protein: CASSVGVGQGSDTQYF. For the CDR3, the DNA is TGTGCCAGCAGCGTAGGTGTTGGACAGGGATCAGATACGCAGTATTTT. The full variable domain, completed using reference TRBV9 and TRBJ2-3, is DSGVTQTPKHLITATGQRVTLRCSPRSGDLSVYWYQQSLDQGLQFLIQYYNGEERAKGNILERFSAQQFPDLHSELNLSSLELGDSALYFCASSVGVGQGSDTQYFGPGTRLTVL.